These T cell receptor beta chains were read from a single sample in a study of blood T cell repertoires in COVID-19. The protocol was immunoSEQ multiplex PCR, while the TCRdb copy is restricted to in-frame clones and leaves out a portion. Of tens of thousands of clones listed, 76% were seen once; the top ten hold more than 6.5%. Sequencing input: peripheral blood. All receptors come from a man between 65 and 79 years old with acute or convalescent COVID-19. Each CDR3 is given with its conserved first and last residue. Each record gives: clone size, CDR3 length, J gene, V gene, D gene, CDR3 protein, CDR3 DNA. A D gene is named only where the DNA matches it firmly. Rows give clone size only sometimes, using once, few, many, or a class for an expanded clone.

clone size: once
CDR3 length: 15
J gene: TRBJ2-2
V gene: TRBV7-3
D gene: NA
CDR3 protein: CASSNTLQGAGELFF
CDR3 DNA: TGTGCCAGCAGCAACACCTTACAGGGAGCCGGGGAGCTGTTTTTT

clone size: few
CDR3 length: 13
J gene: TRBJ1-2
V gene: TRBV6-5
D gene: NA
CDR3 protein: CATARGGEYGYTF
CDR3 DNA: TGTGCCACCGCTCGGGGGGGTGAATATGGCTACACCTTC

clone size: NA
CDR3 length: 17
J gene: TRBJ2-6
V gene: TRBV5-4
D gene: TRBD1
CDR3 protein: CASSLGQGAPGANVLTF
CDR3 DNA: TGTGCCAGCAGCCTCGGACAGGGTGCGCCTGGGGCCAACGTCCTGACTTTC

clone size: NA
CDR3 length: 13
J gene: TRBJ1-3
V gene: TRBV6-5
D gene: NA
CDR3 protein: CATNSYSGNTIYF
CDR3 DNA: TGTGCCACCAACAGCTACTCTGGAAACACCATATATTTT

clone size: NA
CDR3 length: 15
J gene: TRBJ1-2
V gene: TRBV14
D gene: TRBD1
CDR3 protein: CASSPRTGGIYGYTF
CDR3 DNA: TGTGCCAGCAGCCCTCGGACAGGGGGGATCTATGGCTACACCTTC

clone size: NA
CDR3 length: 17
J gene: TRBJ2-2
V gene: TRBV18
D gene: NA
CDR3 protein: CASSPRINREMAGELFF
CDR3 DNA: TGTGCCAGCTCACCACGAATTAACAGGGAAATGGCCGGGGAGCTGTTTTTT

clone size: NA
CDR3 length: 16
J gene: TRBJ1-3
V gene: TRBV10-3
D gene: NA
CDR3 protein: CAISEPQGIAGNTIYF
CDR3 DNA: TGTGCCATCAGTGAGCCCCAGGGGATCGCTGGAAACACCATATATTTT

clone size: NA
CDR3 length: 14
J gene: TRBJ1-2
V gene: TRBV6-5
D gene: NA
CDR3 protein: CASGTPKRGYGYTF
CDR3 DNA: TGTGCCAGCGGGACACCTAAAAGGGGCTATGGCTACACCTTC

clone size: NA
CDR3 length: 12
J gene: TRBJ2-5
V gene: TRBV15
D gene: TRBD1
CDR3 protein: CATEGQGETQYF
CDR3 DNA: TGTGCCACCGAGGGACAGGGAGAGACCCAGTACTTC

clone size: NA
CDR3 length: 19
J gene: TRBJ2-6
V gene: TRBV7-2
D gene: TRBD2
CDR3 protein: CASSLWSSGGFSGANVLTF
CDR3 DNA: TGTGCCAGCAGCCTTTGGTCTAGCGGGGGTTTTTCTGGGGCCAACGTCCTGACTTTC

clone size: NA
CDR3 length: 17
J gene: TRBJ2-5
V gene: TRBV13
D gene: TRBD2
CDR3 protein: CASSLGFPGGPDETQYF
CDR3 DNA: TGTGCCAGCAGCTTAGGATTTCCGGGAGGGCCGGATGAGACCCAGTACTTC

clone size: NA
CDR3 length: 11
J gene: TRBJ1-4
V gene: TRBV29-1
D gene: NA
CDR3 protein: CSVEEGEKLFF
CDR3 DNA: TGCAGCGTTGAGGAGGGTGAAAAACTGTTTTTT

clone size: NA
CDR3 length: 20
J gene: TRBJ2-5
V gene: TRBV4-1
D gene: NA
CDR3 protein: CASSQSGRDTVSSYQETQYF
CDR3 DNA: TGCGCCAGCAGCCAATCCGGACGGGACACCGTTTCCTCGTACCAAGAGACCCAGTACTTC

clone size: few
CDR3 length: 15
J gene: TRBJ2-7
V gene: TRBV23-1
D gene: TRBD1
CDR3 protein: CASSQPDRALYEQYF
CDR3 DNA: TGCGCCAGCAGTCAGCCCGACAGGGCCCTCTACGAGCAGTACTTC

clone size: NA
CDR3 length: 18
J gene: TRBJ1-4
V gene: TRBV14
D gene: NA
CDR3 protein: CASSQGRVMGPPGEKLFF
CDR3 DNA: TGTGCCAGCAGCCAGGGCAGGGTAATGGGGCCCCCTGGGGAAAAACTGTTTTTT

clone size: NA
CDR3 length: 14
J gene: TRBJ2-2
V gene: TRBV11-3
D gene: NA
CDR3 protein: CASSLEAGTGELFF
CDR3 DNA: TGTGCCAGCAGCCTAGAGGCAGGGACCGGGGAGCTGTTTTTT

clone size: NA
CDR3 length: 16
J gene: TRBJ2-1
V gene: TRBV5-1
D gene: TRBD2
CDR3 protein: CASSSGTSGRANEQFF
CDR3 DNA: TGCGCCAGCAGCTCGGGGACTAGCGGGAGGGCCAATGAGCAGTTCTTC

clone size: NA
CDR3 length: 16
J gene: TRBJ1-5
V gene: TRBV6-1
D gene: TRBD1
CDR3 protein: CASSDLGQGINQPQHF
CDR3 DNA: TGTGCCAGCAGTGATTTGGGACAGGGCATCAATCAGCCCCAGCATTTT

clone size: few
CDR3 length: 12
J gene: TRBJ2-5
V gene: TRBV29-1
D gene: NA
CDR3 protein: CSAGPPAGTQYF
CDR3 DNA: TGCAGCGCCGGACCGCCTGCGGGGACCCAGTACTTC

clone size: NA
CDR3 length: 20
J gene: TRBJ2-1
V gene: TRBV9
D gene: TRBD1
CDR3 protein: CASRADSGQGAEALYNEQFF
CDR3 DNA: TGTGCCAGCAGAGCCGATTCGGGACAGGGGGCCGAAGCGCTCTACAATGAGCAGTTCTTC